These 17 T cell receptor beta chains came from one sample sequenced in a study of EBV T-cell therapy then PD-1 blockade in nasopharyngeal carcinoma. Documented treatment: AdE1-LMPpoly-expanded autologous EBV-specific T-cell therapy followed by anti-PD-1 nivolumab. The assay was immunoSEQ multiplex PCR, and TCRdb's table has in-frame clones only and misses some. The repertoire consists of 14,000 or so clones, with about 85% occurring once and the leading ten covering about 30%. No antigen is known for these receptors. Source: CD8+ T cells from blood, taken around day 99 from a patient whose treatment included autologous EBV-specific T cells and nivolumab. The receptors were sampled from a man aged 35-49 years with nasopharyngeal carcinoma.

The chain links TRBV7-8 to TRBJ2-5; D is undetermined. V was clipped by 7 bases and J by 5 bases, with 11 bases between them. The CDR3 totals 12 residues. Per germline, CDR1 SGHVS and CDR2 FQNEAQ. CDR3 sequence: CASIGPTETQYF. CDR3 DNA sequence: TGTGCCAGCATCGGCCCTACGGAGACCCAGTACTTC.

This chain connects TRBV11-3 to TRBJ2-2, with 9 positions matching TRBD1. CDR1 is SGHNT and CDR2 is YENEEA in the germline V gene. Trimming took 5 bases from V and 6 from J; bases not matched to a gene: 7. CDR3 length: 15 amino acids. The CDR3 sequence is CASSMWTGEAGELFF. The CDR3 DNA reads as TGTGCCAGCAGCATGTGGACAGGGGAAGCCGGGGAGCTGTTTTTT.

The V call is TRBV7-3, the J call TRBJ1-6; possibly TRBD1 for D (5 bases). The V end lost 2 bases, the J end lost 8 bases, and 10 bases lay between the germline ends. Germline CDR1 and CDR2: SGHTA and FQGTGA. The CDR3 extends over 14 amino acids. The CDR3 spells CASSLLPGDSPLHF. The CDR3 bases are TGTGCCAGCAGCTTACTTCCGGGGGATTCACCCCTCCACTTT.

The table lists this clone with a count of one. CDR3 coding DNA: TGTGCCAGCAGCCAGGACGGGACTAGCGGGCCAGATACGCAGTATTTT. Its translation is CASSQDGTSGPDTQYF. The chain combines TRBV4-2 with TRBJ2-3; 12 positions agree with TRBD2. Germline trimming cut 3 bases from V and 4 bases from J; bases unmatched to any gene: 5. The germline gives CDR1 LGHNA, CDR2 YNFKEQ. This CDR3 has 16 amino acids.

This CDR3 reads CATSEGEPYNEQFF. The CDR3, as DNA: TGTGCCACCTCGGAAGGGGAACCTTACAATGAGCAGTTCTTC. J is TRBJ2-1 and V is TRBV19; TRBD1 is a possible D gene (5 bases). V lost 10 bases and J lost 4, with 17 bases in between. CDR3 length: 14 residues. Germline V gives CDR1 LNHDA, CDR2 SQIVND (reference sequence). Variable domain in full (rest from reference TRBV19 and TRBJ2-1): DGGITQSPKYLFRKEGQNVTLSCEQNLNHDAMYWYRQDPGQGLRLIYYSQIVNDFQKGDIAEGYSVSREKKESFPLTVTSAQKNPTAFYLCATSEGEPYNEQFFGPGTRLTVL.

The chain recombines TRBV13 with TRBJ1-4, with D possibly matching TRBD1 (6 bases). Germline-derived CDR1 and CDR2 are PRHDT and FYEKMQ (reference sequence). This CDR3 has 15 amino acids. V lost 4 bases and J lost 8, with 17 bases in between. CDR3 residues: CASSSIGQFGEKLFF. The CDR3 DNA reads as TGTGCCAGCAGCTCGATAGGACAGTTTGGGGAAAAACTGTTTTTT.

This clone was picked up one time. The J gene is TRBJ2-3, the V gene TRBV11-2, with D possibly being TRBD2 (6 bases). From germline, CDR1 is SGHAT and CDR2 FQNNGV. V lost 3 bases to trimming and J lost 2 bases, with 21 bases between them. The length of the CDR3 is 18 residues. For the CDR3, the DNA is TGTGCCAGCAGCTTCGCGATCCCGGGCCCGGGACTCACAGATACGCAGTATTTT. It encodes CASSFAIPGPGLTDTQYF.

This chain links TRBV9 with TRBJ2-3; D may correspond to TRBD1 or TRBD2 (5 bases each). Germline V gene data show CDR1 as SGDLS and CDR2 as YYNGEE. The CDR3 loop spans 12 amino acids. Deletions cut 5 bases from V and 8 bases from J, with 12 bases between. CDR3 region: CASRPGRATQYF. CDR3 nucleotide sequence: TGTGCCAGCAGGCCAGGGCGGGCTACGCAGTATTTT.

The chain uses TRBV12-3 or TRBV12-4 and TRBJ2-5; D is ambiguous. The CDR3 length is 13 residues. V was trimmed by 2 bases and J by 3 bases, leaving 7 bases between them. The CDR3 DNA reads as TGTGCCAGCAGTTTAAACGGAAAAGAGACCCAGTACTTC. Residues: CASSLNGKETQYF.

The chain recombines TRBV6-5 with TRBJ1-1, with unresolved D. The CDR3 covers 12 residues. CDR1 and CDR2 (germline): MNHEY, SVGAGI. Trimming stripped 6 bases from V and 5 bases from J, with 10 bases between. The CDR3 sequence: CASRRAGTEAFF. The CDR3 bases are TGTGCCAGCAGGAGGGCGGGGACTGAAGCTTTCTTT.

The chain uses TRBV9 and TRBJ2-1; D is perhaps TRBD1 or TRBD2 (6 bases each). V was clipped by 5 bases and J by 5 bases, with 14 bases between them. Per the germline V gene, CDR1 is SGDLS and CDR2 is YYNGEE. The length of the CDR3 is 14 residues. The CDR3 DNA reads TGTGCCAGCAGACGAGGGGGACTCCACAATGAGCAGTTCTTC. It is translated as CASRRGGLHNEQFF.

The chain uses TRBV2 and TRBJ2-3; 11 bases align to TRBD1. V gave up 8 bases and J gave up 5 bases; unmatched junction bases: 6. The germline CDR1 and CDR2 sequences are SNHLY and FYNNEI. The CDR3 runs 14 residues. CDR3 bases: TGTGCCAGCCCGGACAGGGGGCGAGGAGATACGCAGTATTTT. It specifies CASPDRGRGDTQYF.

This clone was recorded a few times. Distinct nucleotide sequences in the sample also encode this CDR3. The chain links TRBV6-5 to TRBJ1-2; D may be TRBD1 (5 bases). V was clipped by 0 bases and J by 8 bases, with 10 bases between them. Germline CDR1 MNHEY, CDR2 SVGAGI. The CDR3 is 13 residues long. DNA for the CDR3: TGTGCCAGCAGTTACTCGGGAGGGGAAGGCTACACCTTC. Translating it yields CASSYSGGEGYTF.

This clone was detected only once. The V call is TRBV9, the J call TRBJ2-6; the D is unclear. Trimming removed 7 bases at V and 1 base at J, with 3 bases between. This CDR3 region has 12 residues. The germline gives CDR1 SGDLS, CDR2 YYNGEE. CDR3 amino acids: CASLSGANVLTF. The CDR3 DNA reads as TGTGCCAGCCTATCTGGGGCCAACGTCCTGACTTTC.

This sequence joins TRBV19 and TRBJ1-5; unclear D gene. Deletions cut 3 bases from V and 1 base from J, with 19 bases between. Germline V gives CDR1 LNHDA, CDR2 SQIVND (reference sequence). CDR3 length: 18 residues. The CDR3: CASSIPPWRQGSNQPQHF. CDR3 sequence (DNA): TGTGCCAGTAGTATTCCTCCATGGAGACAAGGGAGCAATCAGCCCCAGCATTTT.

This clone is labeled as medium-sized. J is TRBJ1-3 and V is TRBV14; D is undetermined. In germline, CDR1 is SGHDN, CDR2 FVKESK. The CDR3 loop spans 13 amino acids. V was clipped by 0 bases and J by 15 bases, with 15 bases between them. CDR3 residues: CASSQDSLGKSYF. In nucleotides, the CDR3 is TGTGCCAGCAGCCAAGATAGCCTGGGGAAGTCATATTTT.

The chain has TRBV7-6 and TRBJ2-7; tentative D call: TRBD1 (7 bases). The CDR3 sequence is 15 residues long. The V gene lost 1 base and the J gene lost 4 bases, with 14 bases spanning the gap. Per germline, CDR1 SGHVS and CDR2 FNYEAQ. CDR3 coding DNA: TGTGCCAGCAGCTTAGGGGCAGGGGGGAGTTACGAGCAGTACTTC. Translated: CASSLGAGGSYEQYF.